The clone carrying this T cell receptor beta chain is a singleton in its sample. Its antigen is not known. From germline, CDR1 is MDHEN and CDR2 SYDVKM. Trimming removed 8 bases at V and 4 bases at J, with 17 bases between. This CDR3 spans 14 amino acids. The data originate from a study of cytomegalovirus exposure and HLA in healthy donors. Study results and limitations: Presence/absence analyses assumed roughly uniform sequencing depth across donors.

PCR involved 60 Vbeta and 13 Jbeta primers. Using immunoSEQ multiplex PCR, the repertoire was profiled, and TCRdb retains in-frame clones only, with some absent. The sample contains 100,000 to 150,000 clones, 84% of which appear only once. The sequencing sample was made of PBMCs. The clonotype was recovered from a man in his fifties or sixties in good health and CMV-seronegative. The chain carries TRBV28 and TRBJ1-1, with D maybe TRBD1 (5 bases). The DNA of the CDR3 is TGTGCCAGCGGGGGATATTCGGGGGGCACTGAAGCTTTCTTT. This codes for CASGGYSGGTEAFF. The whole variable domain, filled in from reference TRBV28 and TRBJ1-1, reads DVKVTQSSRYLVKRTGEKVFLECVQDMDHENMFWYRQDPGLGLRLIYFSYDVKMKEKGDIPEGYSVSREKKERFSLILESASTNQTSMYLCASGGYSGGTEAFFGQGTRLTVV.